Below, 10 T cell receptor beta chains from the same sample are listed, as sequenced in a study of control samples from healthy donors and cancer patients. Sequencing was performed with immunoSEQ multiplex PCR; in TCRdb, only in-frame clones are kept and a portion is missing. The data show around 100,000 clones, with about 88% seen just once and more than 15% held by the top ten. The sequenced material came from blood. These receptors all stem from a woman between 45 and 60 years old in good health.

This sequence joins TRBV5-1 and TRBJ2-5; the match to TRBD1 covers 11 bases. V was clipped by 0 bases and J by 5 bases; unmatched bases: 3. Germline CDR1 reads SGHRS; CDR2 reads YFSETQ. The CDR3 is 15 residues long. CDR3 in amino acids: CASSLGTGGRETQYF. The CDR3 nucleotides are TGCGCCAGCAGCTTGGGGACAGGGGGCAGGGAGACCCAGTACTTC.

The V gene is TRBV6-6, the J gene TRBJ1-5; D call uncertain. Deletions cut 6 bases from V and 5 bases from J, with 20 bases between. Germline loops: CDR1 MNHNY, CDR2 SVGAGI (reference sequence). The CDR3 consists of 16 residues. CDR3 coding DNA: TGTGCCAGCAGCAACTACGACAAGGTTGGGGATCAGCCCCAGCATTTT. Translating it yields CASSNYDKVGDQPQHF.

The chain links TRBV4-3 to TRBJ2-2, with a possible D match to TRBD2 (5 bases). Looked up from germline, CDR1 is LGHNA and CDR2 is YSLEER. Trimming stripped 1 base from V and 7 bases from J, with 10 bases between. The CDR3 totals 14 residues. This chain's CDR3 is CASSQVGGGGELFF. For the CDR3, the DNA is TGCGCCAGCAGCCAAGTCGGAGGTGGCGGGGAGCTGTTTTTT.

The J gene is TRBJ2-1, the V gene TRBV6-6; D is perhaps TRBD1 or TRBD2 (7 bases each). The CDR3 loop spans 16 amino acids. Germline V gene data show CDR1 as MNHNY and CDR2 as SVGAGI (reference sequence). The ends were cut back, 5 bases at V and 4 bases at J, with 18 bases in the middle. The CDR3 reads CASSQGGAGAYNEQFF. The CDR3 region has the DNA TGTGCCAGCAGTCAGGGGGGGGCGGGTGCTTACAATGAGCAGTTCTTC.

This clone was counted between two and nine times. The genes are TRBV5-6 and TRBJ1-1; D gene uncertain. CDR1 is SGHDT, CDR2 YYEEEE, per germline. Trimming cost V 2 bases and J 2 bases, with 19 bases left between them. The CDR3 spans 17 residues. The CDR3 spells CASSLGRERSFNTEAFF. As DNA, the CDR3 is TGTGCCAGCAGCTTAGGAAGGGAGCGGTCATTTAACACTGAAGCTTTCTTT.

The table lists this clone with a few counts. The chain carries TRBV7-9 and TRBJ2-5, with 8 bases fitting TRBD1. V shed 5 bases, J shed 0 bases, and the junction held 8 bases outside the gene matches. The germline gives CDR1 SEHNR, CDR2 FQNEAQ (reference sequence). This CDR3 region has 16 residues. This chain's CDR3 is CASSTRTGKYQETQYF. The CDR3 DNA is TGTGCCAGCAGCACCCGGACAGGGAAGTACCAAGAGACCCAGTACTTC.

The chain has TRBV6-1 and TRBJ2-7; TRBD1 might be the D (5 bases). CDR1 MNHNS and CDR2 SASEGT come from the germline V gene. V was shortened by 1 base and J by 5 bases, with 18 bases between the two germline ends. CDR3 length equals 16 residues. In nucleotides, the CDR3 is TGTGCCAGCAGTGAAGGCATAGGAAGGGGCGGTAACGAGCAGTACTTC. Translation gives CASSEGIGRGGNEQYF.

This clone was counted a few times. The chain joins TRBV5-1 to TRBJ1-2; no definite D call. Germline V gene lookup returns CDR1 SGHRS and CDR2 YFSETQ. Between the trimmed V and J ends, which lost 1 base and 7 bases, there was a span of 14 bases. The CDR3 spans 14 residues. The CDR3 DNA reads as TGCGCCAGCAGCTTGTGGACGGGAACGGTTGGCTACACCTTC. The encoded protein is CASSLWTGTVGYTF.

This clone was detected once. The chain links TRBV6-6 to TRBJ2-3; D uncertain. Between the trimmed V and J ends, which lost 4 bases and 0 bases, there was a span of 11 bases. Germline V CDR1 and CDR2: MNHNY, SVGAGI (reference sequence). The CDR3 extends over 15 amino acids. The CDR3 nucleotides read TGTGCCAGCAGTTCCCCGGGCCGAAGCACAGATACGCAGTATTTT. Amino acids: CASSSPGRSTDTQYF.

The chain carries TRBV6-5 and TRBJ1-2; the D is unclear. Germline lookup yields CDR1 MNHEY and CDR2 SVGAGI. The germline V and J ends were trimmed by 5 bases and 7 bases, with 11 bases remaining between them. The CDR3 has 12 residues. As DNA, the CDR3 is TGTGCCAGCAGTCCCCGCCGGGGTGGCTACACCTTC. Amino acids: CASSPRRGGYTF.